The rows below give T cell receptor beta chains drawn from one sample of a study of cytomegalovirus exposure and HLA in healthy donors. Libraries were prepared by immunoSEQ multiplex PCR; TCRdb keeps only in-frame clonotypes and omits some of them. Of about 160,000 clones listed, roughly 84% were seen once; the top ten hold under 8%. Material for sequencing was PBMCs. Receptors originate from a man in his fifties or sixties in good health and CMV-seropositive. Both conserved end residues are part of each CDR3. Fields, in order: V gene, D gene, CDR3 protein. A D gene is named only where the DNA matches it firmly.

TRBV27,TRBD1,CASSPGQLTDTQYF
TRBV19,TRBD1,CASSTPGTGIKGNQPQHF
TRBV7-9,-,CASSLGTFNTGELFF
TRBV19,TRBD2,CASSRGGTSASPYEQYF
TRBV12-5,TRBD2,CASGTPGTSGGSVTGELFF
TRBV7-6,-,CASSSVLRGEQYF
TRBV6-6,-,CASSYDRTAEGPQHF
TRBV7-9,TRBD1,CASSRDRGQDTIYF
TRBV29-1,-,CSVGNTEAFF
TRBV30,-,CAWSPTDSSYGYTF
TRBV14,TRBD1,CASSQTLDRVNEQFF
TRBV7-3,TRBD2,CASSPQGLAGVTGELFF
TRBV5-1,-,CASSLAAGASNYSYTF
TRBV10-3,-,CAIGAGAANEKLFF
TRBV21-1,-,CASSIERELGQETQYF
TRBV7-9,-,CASSSESGHKVYEQYF
TRBV6-1,-,CASSWDFSEGTQYF
TRBV11-2,TRBD1,CASSLGQGDTGELFF
TRBV9,-,CASSVGGGGGITNEKLFF
TRBV29-1,TRBD2,CSVRGIGGSGGARETQYF
TRBV6-6,-,CASRGLDQPQHF
TRBV5-4,-,CASSLLQEGNEQFF
TRBV6-6,TRBD1,CASNEGTGVLDEQFF
TRBV10-3,TRBD1,CAISEGQDLEQYF
TRBV18,TRBD2,CASSHPRDYDPFSYNEQFF
TRBV25-1,TRBD1,CASSAGQGVATNEKLFF
TRBV2,-,CASSFTRRAGELFF
TRBV6-1,-,CASTKQGLGQHF
TRBV5-1,-,CASSLLQGQGYYEQYF
TRBV11-3,-,CASSFLSTEAFF
TRBV4-1,TRBD2,CASSQYSGGLNEQFF
TRBV19,TRBD1,CASIRDSLVSGNTIYF